This T cell receptor (beta chain) came from a study of T cells after posttransplantation cyclophosphamide. Points from the study as a whole: TRB overlap between skin or GI tissue T cells and blood was limited. Donor-recipient repertoire similarity was low at 1-2 months, rising over year one.

Treatment was busulfan-fludarabine conditioning, a marrow graft, and cyclophosphamide on days +3 and +4. A word on this clone: Its antigen is not known.

Germline V gives CDR1 MGHDK, CDR2 SYGVNS. Trimming cost V 2 bases and J 8 bases, with 21 bases left between them. The CDR3 length is 17 residues. Some clones are missing from TCRdb's copy, which holds only in-frame ones; the method was immunoSEQ multiplex PCR. The data show around 8,000 clones, about nine tenths seen once. The sample consisted of CD4+ T cells sorted from blood, taken 1,300 to 1,500 days after allogeneic stem cell transplant with posttransplant cyclophosphamide. The sequence was collected from a female patient aged 50-59 years who received an allogeneic stem cell transplant from a related donor, was CMV-positive, and had no GVHD. Part of the T cells may come from the graft donor. The rearrangement joins TRBV25-1 to TRBJ1-4, with D perhaps TRBD1 (5 bases). The CDR3 sequence is CASSEGDGGRVSEKLFF. CDR3 in DNA: TGTGCCAGCAGTGAAGGGGATGGGGGGAGAGTATCCGAAAAACTGTTTTTT.